This is a list of T cell receptor beta chains from one sample in a study of OX40 agonist ivuxolimab in advanced cancers. Assay used: immunoSEQ multiplex PCR; TCRdb lists only in-frame clones, some missing. The sample shows around 30,000 clones, roughly 90% of them seen only once. This specimen was CD4+ or CD8+ T cells sorted from blood, taken in a trial of the OX40 agonist ivuxolimab. The origin of the receptors is an adult with an advanced solid tumor such as melanoma, head and neck, liver or kidney cancer. Each CDR3 is given with its conserved first and last residue. The D gene is left open where the match is weak. Expanded clones get a size class; other rows say once, few or many, or leave the size out.

TRBD1 TRBJ1-5 TRBV7-8 few CASSLGGTGRQPQHF TGTGCCAGCAGCTTAGGAGGGACAGGGAGGCAGCCCCAGCATTTT
- TRBJ2-7 TRBV4-1 - CASSQGGRGYEQYF TGCGCCAGCAGCCAAGGGGGGCGGGGATACGAGCAGTACTTC
- TRBJ1-1 TRBV6-5 - CASNSGSGATEAFF TGTGCCAGCAACTCGGGTTCAGGGGCCACTGAAGCTTTCTTT
TRBD2 TRBJ2-5 TRBV4-2 - CASSPASGGLYQETQYF TGTGCCAGCAGCCCCGCTAGCGGGGGGCTGTACCAAGAGACCCAGTACTTC
- TRBJ2-2 TRBV2 few CASSVEDYPSVANTGELFF TGTGCCAGCAGTGTCGAGGACTATCCGTCCGTTGCGAACACCGGGGAGCTGTTTTTT
- TRBJ2-7 TRBV27 - CASRMRMAGDEQYF TGTGCCAGCAGAATGCGCATGGCCGGCGACGAGCAGTACTTC
TRBD1 TRBJ1-1 TRBV29-1 - CSVAGRRGRMNTEAFF TGCAGCGTCGCTGGTCGGAGGGGGCGGATGAACACTGAAGCTTTCTTT
TRBD1 TRBJ2-1 TRBV19 - CASGDRGNEQFF TGTGCCAGTGGGGACAGGGGCAATGAGCAGTTCTTC
- TRBJ2-5 TRBV2 - CASSVGAGRAVQETQYF TGTGCCAGCAGTGTTGGGGCAGGCAGGGCCGTTCAAGAGACCCAGTACTTC
- TRBJ1-1 TRBV5-6 - CASSTNTEAFF TGTGCCAGCAGCACGAACACTGAAGCTTTCTTT
TRBD1 TRBJ1-2 TRBV27 - CASSPRGQGAYGYTF TGTGCCAGCAGTCCGAGGGGACAGGGGGCGTATGGCTACACCTTC
TRBD2 TRBJ2-1 TRBV19 once CASLERGSYNEQFF TGTGCCAGCCTAGAGCGGGGCTCCTACAATGAGCAGTTCTTC
- TRBJ2-7 TRBV5-6 - CASSLEGQDGYEQYF TGTGCCAGCAGCTTGGAAGGGCAGGATGGGTACGAGCAGTACTTC
TRBD1 TRBJ2-7 TRBV18 - CASSPGPGTGSYEQYF TGTGCCAGCTCACCCGGGCCGGGGACAGGGTCCTACGAGCAGTACTTC
TRBD1 TRBJ2-7 TRBV15 - CATSTAGTAVNEQYF TGTGCCACCAGCACAGCCGGGACAGCCGTGAACGAGCAGTACTTC
TRBD1 TRBJ1-1 TRBV19 few CASSDGPGTGMNTEAFF TGTGCCAGTAGTGACGGTCCCGGGACAGGGATGAACACTGAAGCTTTCTTT
- TRBJ2-3 TRBV7-6 - CASSLGGLRDTQYF TGTGCCAGCAGCTTAGGAGGGTTAAGGGATACGCAGTATTTT
- TRBJ1-2 TRBV6-1 - CASSESGAYGYTF TGTGCCAGCAGTGAATCCGGGGCGTATGGCTACACCTTC
- TRBJ2-5 TRBV18 - CASSQHPKGETQYF TGTGCCAGCTCACAACACCCGAAAGGGGAGACCCAGTACTTC
TRBD1 TRBJ1-6 TRBV27 - CASRGQGNSPLHF TGTGCCAGCAGGGGACAGGGAAATTCACCCCTCCACTTT
TRBD1 TRBJ2-1 TRBV6-5 - CATGGQGIYEQFF TGTGCCACCGGGGGACAGGGGATCTATGAGCAGTTCTTC
TRBD2 TRBJ2-7 TRBV4-1 once CASSQSPGGAEEQYF TGCGCCAGCAGCCAATCCCCGGGGGGGGCGGAGGAGCAGTACTTC
- TRBJ1-3 TRBV19 - CASSITTGKADTIYF TGTGCCAGTAGTATAACAACAGGGAAGGCCGACACCATATATTTT
- TRBJ1-2 TRBV7-9 - CASSLVADNYGHTF TGTGCCAGCAGCTTAGTTGCCGATAACTATGGCCACACCTTC
TRBD1 TRBJ2-7 TRBV10-3 - CASLPGTGPNHEQYF TGTGCCTCACTGCCGGGGACAGGGCCCAATCACGAGCAGTACTTC
- TRBJ2-1 TRBV19 - CASSIHPSYNEQFF TGTGCCAGTAGTATACACCCTAGCTACAATGAGCAGTTCTTC
- TRBJ1-6 TRBV14 - CASSPDTSNSPLHF TGTGCCAGCAGTCCGGACACAAGTAATTCACCCCTCCACTTT
TRBD1 TRBJ2-1 TRBV5-6 - CASTGQGLINEQFF TGTGCCAGCACCGGACAGGGATTAATAAATGAGCAGTTCTTC
- TRBJ2-2 TRBV7-9 - CASSFGPGELFF TGTGCCAGCAGCTTTGGTCCCGGGGAGCTGTTTTTT
TRBD1 TRBJ2-1 TRBV5-1 - CASSPSDRDDNEQFF TGCGCCAGCAGCCCCTCGGACAGGGACGACAATGAGCAGTTCTTC
- TRBJ2-7 TRBV19 - CASGIGGGSSYEQYF TGTGCCAGTGGGATCGGGGGCGGGAGCTCCTACGAGCAGTACTTC
TRBD2 TRBJ2-5 TRBV9 - CASSAGTREETQYF TGTGCCAGCAGCGCCGGGACTAGGGAAGAGACCCAGTACTTC
- TRBJ1-2 TRBV28 - CASSYGDRQITMGGYTF TGTGCCAGCAGTTACGGCGACAGGCAGATAACTATGGGTGGCTACACCTTC
TRBD1 TRBJ2-5 TRBV11-2 - CASRATGAKQETQYF TGTGCCAGCAGGGCCACAGGGGCGAAACAAGAGACCCAGTACTTC
TRBD2 TRBJ2-3 TRBV28 - CASSPRDSGVTDTQYF TGTGCCAGCAGCCCTCGAGATAGCGGGGTCACAGATACGCAGTATTTT
- TRBJ1-5 TRBV5-4 - CASSLVGSNQPQHF TGTGCCAGCAGCTTGGTGGGTAGCAATCAGCCCCAGCATTTT
- TRBJ2-5 TRBV11-2 - CACEGTSETQYF TGTGCCTGCGAAGGGACGTCGGAGACCCAGTACTTC
- TRBJ2-5 TRBV4-2 once CASSQARGKQETQYF TGTGCCAGCAGCCAAGCCCGGGGGAAGCAAGAGACCCAGTACTTC
- TRBJ1-3 TRBV6-5 - CASKEELSSGNTIYF TGTGCCAGCAAAGAAGAGCTCAGCTCTGGAAACACCATATATTTT
TRBD1 TRBJ1-6 TRBV5-1 once CASSPSPTGDNSPLHF TGCGCCAGCAGCCCTTCTCCGACAGGGGATAATTCACCCCTCCACTTT
- TRBJ1-5 TRBV7-9 - CASSPLSEIQESNQPQHF TGTGCCAGCAGCCCCTTATCGGAAATTCAGGAGAGCAATCAGCCCCAGCATTTT
- TRBJ2-2 TRBV6-6 once CASSLNGGGSVGELFF TGTGCCAGCAGCCTAAACGGAGGGGGCAGTGTCGGGGAGCTGTTTTTT
- TRBJ2-7 TRBV2 - CASSSSVAYEQYF TGTGCCAGCAGTTCATCCGTCGCCTACGAGCAGTACTTC
TRBD1 TRBJ2-7 TRBV7-8 - CASSSREGAYYEQYF TGTGCCAGCAGCTCCCGCGAGGGGGCTTACTACGAGCAGTACTTC
- TRBJ2-7 TRBV7-9 - CASSLVSSLGTNYEQYF TGTGCCAGCAGCTTAGTGTCTTCATTGGGCACAAACTACGAGCAGTACTTC
TRBD1 TRBJ1-5 TRBV11-2 - CASSLSPGGNNQPQHF TGTGCCAGCAGCTTATCGCCAGGGGGGAACAATCAGCCCCAGCATTTT
- TRBJ1-6 TRBV9 - CASGRDRSPLHF TGTGCCAGCGGGAGGGATAGGTCACCCCTCCACTTT
TRBD2 TRBJ2-5 TRBV7-9 - CASSLITSGQETQYF TGTGCCAGCAGCTTGATTACTAGCGGCCAAGAGACCCAGTACTTC
- TRBJ2-3 TRBV14 - CASSQDFGTSDTQYF TGTGCCAGCAGCCAAGATTTTGGGACATCAGATACGCAGTATTTT
TRBD2 TRBJ2-7 TRBV6-5 once CASSYWSSGTYEQYF TGTGCCAGCAGTTACTGGTCTAGCGGAACCTACGAGCAGTACTTC
TRBD2 TRBJ2-1 TRBV13 - CASTSRLAGGSYNEQFF TGTGCCAGCACTAGTCGACTAGCGGGAGGGTCCTACAATGAGCAGTTCTTC
TRBD1 TRBJ2-7 TRBV7-9 few CASRSTGTGPYEQYF TGTGCCAGCAGGTCCACCGGGACAGGGCCCTACGAGCAGTACTTC
TRBD2 TRBJ2-7 TRBV4-2 - CASSQVKTLLTSGGFFSYEQYF TGTGCCAGCAGCCAAGTTAAGACCCTCTTGACTAGCGGGGGATTTTTCTCCTACGAGCAGTACTTC